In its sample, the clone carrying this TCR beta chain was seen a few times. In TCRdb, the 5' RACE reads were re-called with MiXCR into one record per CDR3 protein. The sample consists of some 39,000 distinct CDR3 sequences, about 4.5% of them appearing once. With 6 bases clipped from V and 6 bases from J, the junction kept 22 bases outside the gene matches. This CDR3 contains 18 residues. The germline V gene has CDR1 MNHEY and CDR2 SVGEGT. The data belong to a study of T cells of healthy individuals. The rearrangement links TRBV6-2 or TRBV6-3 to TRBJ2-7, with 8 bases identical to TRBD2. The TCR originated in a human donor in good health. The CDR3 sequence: CASRSHHGRASGMVEQYF. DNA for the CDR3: TGTGCCAGCAGGTCGCATCACGGGAGGGCCTCTGGAATGGTCGAGCAGTACTTC.